The source of this T cell receptor beta chain is a study of CD8 T cells in Susac syndrome. This clonotype has only one observation. A quantity of about 0.5 to 1 ug RNA underwent reverse transcription using random hexamers. TCRdb analysed the immunoSEQ multiplex PCR reads with MiXCR anew, one entry per CDR3 protein. Seen here are about 120,000 distinct CDR3 sequences, 94% observed once, and the top ten hold 0.095% to 0.1%. V trimming: 5 bases; J trimming: 4 bases; junction bases outside the gene matches: 8. Germline loops: CDR1 LGHDT, CDR2 YNNKEL (reference sequence). The CDR3 is 16 amino acids. The J gene is TRBJ2-1, the V gene TRBV3-1; 10 positions match TRBD2. The sequenced material came from CD4+ T cells from PBMCs. The source is a human donor in good health. In DNA form, the CDR3 reads TGTGCCAGCAGCAGTACCGGGACTAGCGTGTACAATGAGCAGTTCTTC. Translating it yields CASSSTGTSVYNEQFF.